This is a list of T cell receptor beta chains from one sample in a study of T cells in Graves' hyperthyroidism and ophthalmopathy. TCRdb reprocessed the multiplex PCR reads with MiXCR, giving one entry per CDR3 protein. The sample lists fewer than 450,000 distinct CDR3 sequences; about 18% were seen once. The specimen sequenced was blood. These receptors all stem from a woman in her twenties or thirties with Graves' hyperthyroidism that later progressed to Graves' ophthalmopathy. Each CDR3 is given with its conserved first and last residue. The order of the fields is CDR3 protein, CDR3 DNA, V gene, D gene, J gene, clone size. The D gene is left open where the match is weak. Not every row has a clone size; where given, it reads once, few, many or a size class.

CDR3: CASSPRPDSPLHF; DNA: TGTGCCAGCAGCCCCCGGCCGGATTCACCCCTCCACTTT; V: TRBV9; D: NA; J: TRBJ1-6; size: few
CDR3: CASSPGTVNYEQYF; DNA: TGTGCCAGTAGTCCCGGGACGGTTAACTACGAGCAGTACTTC; V: TRBV19; D: NA; J: TRBJ2-7; size: few
CDR3: CASSYPVSRDDNEQFF; DNA: TGTGCCAGCAGTTACCCTGTGTCGCGGGATGACAATGAGCAGTTCTTC; V: TRBV12-3/TRBV12-4; D: NA; J: TRBJ2-1; size: NA
CDR3: CSVVLFSSSTDTQYF; DNA: TGCAGCGTTGTTCTCTTCAGCTCTAGCACAGATACGCAGTATTTT; V: TRBV29-1; D: NA; J: TRBJ2-3; size: many
CDR3: CASSFVNGGAGQINQPQHF; DNA: TGTGCCAGCAGTTTCGTAAATGGTGGGGCAGGACAAATCAATCAGCCCCAGCATTTT; V: TRBV27; D: NA; J: TRBJ1-5; size: many
CDR3: CASSRSGGTGFEQYF; DNA: TGTGCCAGCAGTCGGAGCGGGGGGACAGGCTTCGAGCAGTACTTC; V: TRBV28; D: NA; J: TRBJ2-7; size: many
CDR3: CASSFRLSAENPDTQYF; DNA: TGTGCCAGCAGCTTCCGCCTTTCGGCAGAAAACCCAGATACGCAGTATTTT; V: TRBV11-2; D: NA; J: TRBJ2-3; size: many
CDR3: CASSETGTGGHEQYF; DNA: TGTGCCAGCAGTGAAACTGGGACAGGGGGCCACGAGCAGTACTTC; V: TRBV6-1; D: TRBD1; J: TRBJ2-7; size: many
CDR3: CASSEGFTGGQYF; DNA: TGTGCCAGCAGTGAAGGCTTCACGGGGGGGCAGTACTTC; V: TRBV6-1; D: TRBD2; J: TRBJ2-7; size: NA
CDR3: CVSSPGQGIDDQPQHF; DNA: TGTGTCAGCAGTCCCGGACAGGGGATCGACGATCAGCCCCAGCATTTT; V: TRBV28; D: TRBD1; J: TRBJ1-5; size: NA
CDR3: CASSLVQISGEQFF; DNA: TGTGCCAGCAGCTTAGTTCAAATCTCGGGTGAGCAGTTCTTC; V: TRBV11-2; D: NA; J: TRBJ2-1; size: many
CDR3: CASSKPAGGREAFF; DNA: TGTGCCAGCAGCAAACCCGCCGGGGGCCGGGAAGCTTTCTTT; V: TRBV7-9; D: NA; J: TRBJ1-1; size: NA
CDR3: CASSLAAGVGSRYGYTF; DNA: TGTGCCAGCAGCTTAGCCGCAGGGGTCGGAAGTCGGTATGGCTACACCTTC; V: TRBV7-9; D: NA; J: TRBJ1-2; size: few
CDR3: CASSLSSRDTGELFF; DNA: TGTGCCAGCAGTCTCTCCTCTAGGGACACCGGGGAGCTGTTTTTT; V: TRBV12-3/TRBV12-4; D: NA; J: TRBJ2-2; size: many
CDR3: CSASLTGDSPLHF; DNA: TGCAGTGCTAGTTTAACAGGGGATTCACCCCTCCACTTT; V: TRBV20-1; D: TRBD1; J: TRBJ1-6; size: NA
CDR3: CASSSQYTMGGNTIYF; DNA: TGTGCCAGCAGTTCGCAATACACGATGGGGGGAAACACCATATATTTT; V: TRBV6-2/TRBV6-3; D: NA; J: TRBJ1-3; size: NA
CDR3: CASRDLDRRDTQYF; DNA: TGTGCCAGCCGGGATCTGGACAGAAGAGATACGCAGTATTTT; V: TRBV3-1; D: NA; J: TRBJ2-3; size: few
CDR3: CASSWTGGVNEKLFF; DNA: TGTGCCAGCAGTTGGACAGGGGGGGTTAATGAAAAACTGTTTTTT; V: TRBV27; D: TRBD1; J: TRBJ1-4; size: many
CDR3: CASSRGLAGYNEQFF; DNA: TGTGCCAGCAGCCGGGGACTAGCGGGATACAATGAGCAGTTCTTC; V: TRBV7-9; D: TRBD2; J: TRBJ2-1; size: many
CDR3: CASSTDHPGQGAYEQYF; DNA: TGTGCCAGCAGTACAGACCATCCGGGACAGGGTGCCTACGAGCAGTACTTC; V: TRBV27; D: TRBD1; J: TRBJ2-7; size: few
CDR3: CASSQGRDGRNTIYF; DNA: TGCGCCAGCAGCCAGGGTCGGGACGGTAGAAACACCATATATTTT; V: TRBV4-1; D: NA; J: TRBJ1-3; size: few
CDR3: CALGLAGGGDTQYF; DNA: TGTGCCCTCGGACTAGCGGGGGGAGGAGATACGCAGTATTTT; V: TRBV30; D: TRBD2; J: TRBJ2-3; size: many
CDR3: CAIGQNSQEKLFF; DNA: TGTGCCATCGGACAGAATAGTCAGGAAAAACTGTTTTTT; V: TRBV10-3; D: NA; J: TRBJ1-4; size: many
CDR3: CASSLTGTGGRETQYF; DNA: TGTGCCAGCAGTTTAACCGGGACAGGGGGTAGGGAGACCCAGTACTTC; V: TRBV28; D: TRBD1; J: TRBJ2-5; size: many
CDR3: CASSSPGTNYGYTF; DNA: TGTGCCAGCAGTTCCCCGGGAACTAACTATGGCTACACCTTC; V: TRBV6-1; D: NA; J: TRBJ1-2; size: NA
CDR3: CASSMMRGVPRDEQFF; DNA: TGTGCCAGTAGTATGATGAGGGGAGTCCCAAGGGATGAGCAGTTCTTC; V: TRBV19; D: NA; J: TRBJ2-1; size: many
CDR3: CASSFLIGGGRVDEQFF; DNA: TGTGCCAGCAGCTTTTTGATTGGCGGGGGCCGGGTGGATGAGCAGTTCTTC; V: TRBV28; D: NA; J: TRBJ2-1; size: many
CDR3: CASSEWSGRAWDEQFF; DNA: TGTGCCAGCAGTGAATGGAGCGGGAGGGCCTGGGATGAGCAGTTCTTC; V: TRBV6-4; D: TRBD2; J: TRBJ2-1; size: NA
CDR3: CASSFRIFGSGSSVETQYF; DNA: TGTGCCAGCAGTTTTCGGATTTTTGGTAGCGGGAGTTCAGTAGAGACCCAGTACTTC; V: TRBV28; D: TRBD2; J: TRBJ2-5; size: many
CDR3: CASSLKGTIRPSTDTQYF; DNA: TGTGCCAGCAGCCTCAAAGGCACTATTCGACCTAGCACAGATACGCAGTATTTT; V: TRBV7-8; D: NA; J: TRBJ2-3; size: many
CDR3: CASSPETGELFF; DNA: TGTGCCAGCAGCCCAGAGACCGGGGAGCTGTTTTTT; V: TRBV7-9; D: NA; J: TRBJ2-2; size: many
CDR3: CAREGLQETQYF; DNA: TGTGCCAGGGAGGGATTACAAGAGACCCAGTACTTC; V: TRBV30; D: TRBD2; J: TRBJ2-5; size: many
CDR3: CASRKTSGRGVEQFF; DNA: TGTGCCAGCAGAAAGACTAGCGGGAGAGGGGTTGAGCAGTTCTTC; V: TRBV6-5; D: TRBD2; J: TRBJ2-1; size: NA